This TCR beta chain was captured in a study of cytomegalovirus exposure and HLA in healthy donors. Study-wide results and limits: It was shown in a later analysis that HLA-associated TCR beta chains were more clonally expanded than other, equally common chains.

Details on this clone: The antigen remains undetermined.

The PCR contained 60 Vbeta and 13 Jbeta primers. Sequenced by immunoSEQ multiplex PCR; TCRdb stores in-frame clones only, minus some. The top ten clones hold 1.5% to 2% of a sample with 80,000 to 95,000 clones, approximately 80% of them seen once. This TCR derives from a woman aged 25 to 39 in good health and CMV-seronegative. The sample comprised PBMCs.

The CDR3 DNA sequence: TGTGCCAGCAGCCAAGATGGGACAGGGACGATCCCCGGCTACACCTTC. Translated, it gives CASSQDGTGTIPGYTF. The rearrangement links TRBV4-2 to TRBJ1-2; 9 bases map to TRBD1. V lost 0 bases, J lost 8 bases, and 10 bases stayed unmatched. This CDR3 is 16 amino acids long. Germline lookup yields CDR1 LGHNA and CDR2 YNFKEQ.